The next 28 T cell receptor beta chains were all read from a single sample in a study of CD8 T cells in ankylosing spondylitis (dated by TCRdb to about 2017). Receptor amplification or capture employed 5' RACE. Sequencing instrument: Illumina HiSeq 2500. TCRdb reprocessed the public reads (quality trimming at Q25 with fastp, clone calling with MiXCR) and kept in-frame beta chains. Each entry is one CDR3 protein sequence, shown with its most common DNA and genes. This sample gives more than 600,000 distinct CDR3 sequences in total; around 19% of them show up just once. The ten largest account for approximately 18% of the sample. Study-wide findings and limitations: A TCR beta motif of about 8 highly homologous amino acid variants appeared characteristic of blood from ankylosing spondylitis patients.

Their cognate antigens are unknown. Sequenced sample: blood, either unsorted or a sorted T cell fraction (not recorded which). The receptor source for this set is a male donor with ankylosing spondylitis.

This clonotype was found a few times. The chain recombines TRBV18 with TRBJ2-4; maybe TRBD2 (5 bases). The germline CDR1 and CDR2 sequences are KGHSH and LQKENI. This CDR3 spans 17 amino acids. Trimming cost V 4 bases and J 2 bases, with 18 bases left between them. The CDR3 loop reads CASSLTGSPQTKNIQYF. As DNA, the CDR3 is TGTGCCAGCTCACTAACGGGAAGCCCCCAGACCAAAAACATTCAGTACTTC.

There are a few counts of this clonotype. The rearrangement joins TRBV16 to TRBJ1-6, with D unclear. CDR1 is KGHSY and CDR2 is FQNENV in the germline V gene. This CDR3 comprises 17 residues. V lost 0 bases to trimming and J lost 4 bases, with 13 bases between them. DNA for the CDR3: TGTGCCAGCAGCCAATCCGAAGGTGCGGGGTATAATTCACCCCTCCACTTT. Translation: CASSQSEGAGYNSPLHF. Looking up the rest from reference TRBV16 and TRBJ1-6 gives the full variable domain: GEEVAQTPKHLVRGEGQKAKLYCAPIKGHSYVFWYQQVLKNEFKFLISFQNENVFDETGMPKERFSAKCLPNSPCSLEIQATKLEDSAVYFCASSQSEGAGYNSPLHFGNGTRLTVT.

As DNA, the CDR3 is TGCAGCGTTGAAGACTACAGGGAGGGGAATGAAAAACTGTTTTTT. It specifies CSVEDYREGNEKLFF. The gene calls are TRBV29-1 and TRBJ1-4; a weak D match, TRBD1 (6 bases). The CDR3 is 15 amino acids. V shed 0 bases and J shed 5 bases, with 13 bases lying between them. Germline CDR1 reads SQVTM; CDR2 reads ANQGSEA.

In this sample, this clonotype turned up a few times. The rearrangement uses TRBV27 and TRBJ2-1; 7 bases align to TRBD1. The CDR3 runs to 13 residues. With 7 bases clipped from V and 3 bases from J, the junction kept 3 bases outside the gene matches. CDR1 MNHEY and CDR2 SMNVEV come from the germline V gene (reference sequence). CDR3 coding DNA: TGTGCCAGCACTGGGACAGACTACAATGAGCAGTTCTTC. Protein: CASTGTDYNEQFF.

The gene calls are TRBV7-6 and TRBJ2-5; 9 bases align to TRBD1. This CDR3 contains 16 residues. The J segment lost 4 bases and the V segment lost 0 bases, leaving 6 bases of the junction unmatched. Germline CDR1 and CDR2: SGHVS and FNYEAQ. CDR3 nucleotides: TGTGCCAGCAGCTTAGCGGGACAGGGTGTTCGAGAGACCCAGTACTTC. Translated: CASSLAGQGVRETQYF.

This clonotype was found many times. V is TRBV28 and J is TRBJ2-3; D uncertain. Trimming removed 3 bases from V and 1 base from J, with 5 bases in between. The CDR3 loop spans 13 amino acids. Germline V lookup: CDR1 MDHEN, CDR2 SYDVKM. CDR3 in amino acids: CASSFQGTDTQYF. CDR3 in DNA: TGTGCCAGCAGTTTCCAGGGCACAGATACGCAGTATTTT.

This clonotype was found many times. V is TRBV5-5 and J is TRBJ2-7, with 12 nucleotides matching TRBD2. Germline assignment: CDR1 SGHKS and CDR2 YYEKEE (reference sequence). J was trimmed by 3 bases and V by 4 bases; bases with no gene match: 5. The CDR3 spans 15 residues. CDR3 protein: CASSLGLAGNYEQYF. The DNA of the CDR3 is TGTGCCAGCAGCCTCGGACTAGCGGGGAACTACGAGCAGTACTTC.

A few counts support this clonotype. The V call is TRBV27, the J call TRBJ2-7; TRBD2 might be the D (5 bases). Germline V gives CDR1 MNHEY, CDR2 SMNVEV (reference sequence). V lost 2 bases and J lost 0, with 14 bases in between. The CDR3 runs to 16 residues. The CDR3 loop is CASSLGVAKTSYEQYF. The CDR3, as DNA: TGTGCCAGCAGTTTAGGCGTAGCGAAGACCTCCTACGAGCAGTACTTC.

This clonotype was seen a handful of times. This rearrangement joins TRBV29-1 to TRBJ1-3; D is perhaps TRBD1 (5 bases). V lost 6 bases and J lost 0, with 18 bases in between. Germline V CDR1 and CDR2: SQVTM, ANQGSEA. This CDR3 spans 16 amino acids. CDR3 DNA: TGCAGCGTGCCACTGGAGGGGACCCTCTCTGGAAACACCATATATTTT. Encoded protein: CSVPLEGTLSGNTIYF.

In its sample, this clonotype was seen a few times. The chain carries TRBV29-1 and TRBJ2-5, with 10 positions matching TRBD2. This CDR3 is built from 14 residues. The V and J ends lost 7 bases and 6 bases, in that order; junction bases with no gene match: 11. Germline CDR1 is SQVTM and CDR2 is ANQGSEA. The CDR3 DNA reads as TGCAGCGCCTATGGCCTAGCGGGAGATCAGACCCAGTACTTC. This sequence encodes CSAYGLAGDQTQYF.

This clonotype was recorded a few times. The J gene is TRBJ2-1, the V gene TRBV10-3; possibly TRBD2 for D (6 bases). CDR1 ENHRY and CDR2 SYGVKD come from the germline V gene. Between the trimmed V and J ends, which lost 4 bases and 6 bases, there was a span of 13 bases. This CDR3 is built from 14 residues. CDR3 nucleotide sequence: TGTGCCATCAGTGGGGATAGCGGCCTCAATGAGCAGTTCTTC. Translating it yields CAISGDSGLNEQFF.

The rearrangement joins TRBV6-2 or TRBV6-3 to TRBJ2-3, with 10 nucleotides matching TRBD2. Germline trimming cut 2 bases from V and 3 bases from J; bases unmatched to any gene: 2. Germline-derived CDR1 and CDR2 are MNHEY and SVGEGT. The CDR3 spans 15 residues. CDR3 region: CASSYATSGTDTQYF. Written as DNA, the CDR3 is TGTGCCAGCAGTTACGCGACTAGCGGGACAGATACGCAGTATTTT.

This clonotype was recorded a few times. This chain joins TRBV6-5 and TRBJ1-2; D may be TRBD1 (6 bases). CDR3 size: 18 residues. With 0 bases removed from V and 5 bases from J, the gap between germline ends came to 22 bases. The germline gives CDR1 MNHEY, CDR2 SVGAGI. DNA for the CDR3: TGTGCCAGCAGTTACTCCTCGACCCGGACAGTTGGGACATATGGCTACACCTTC. Its translation: CASSYSSTRTVGTYGYTF.

This clonotype was detected a few times. This chain links TRBV11-2 with TRBJ2-3; no clear D gene. This CDR3 comprises 13 residues. The V end lost 5 bases, the J end lost 3 bases, and 9 bases lay between the germline ends. CDR1 and CDR2 (germline): SGHAT, FQNNGV. CDR3 region: CASSPDGTDTQYF. DNA of the CDR3: TGTGCCAGCAGCCCGGACGGGACAGATACGCAGTATTTT.

This chain uses TRBV28 with TRBJ2-7; D is unresolved. V dropped 6 bases and J dropped 7 bases, with 13 bases sitting between them. CDR3 length equals 12 residues. Per the germline V gene, CDR1 is MDHEN and CDR2 is SYDVKM. CDR3 loop: CASSPPSWEQYF. In nucleotides, the CDR3 is TGTGCCAGCAGCCCCCCCTCATGGGAGCAGTACTTC.

The chain employs TRBV10-3 and TRBJ2-7; D is tentatively TRBD1 or TRBD2 (5 bases each). V was cut by 4 bases and J by 2 bases, with 15 bases left in between. The germline CDR1 and CDR2 sequences are ENHRY and SYGVKD. This CDR3 contains 15 residues. The CDR3 region has the DNA TGTGCCATCAGTGTGGGGGAAAGGGTAGCCTACGAGCAGTACTTC. Its protein is CAISVGERVAYEQYF.

The V gene is TRBV6-1, the J gene TRBJ1-5; 9 bases map to TRBD1. The CDR3 consists of 15 residues. Germline lookup yields CDR1 MNHNS and CDR2 SASEGT. V trimming: 6 bases; J trimming: 2 bases; junction bases outside the gene matches: 5. CDR3 residues: CASSSTGGGNQPQHF. The CDR3, as DNA: TGTGCCAGCAGCTCCACAGGGGGCGGCAATCAGCCCCAGCATTTT.

The chain recombines TRBV29-1 with TRBJ2-4; TRBD1 might be the D (5 bases). Per the germline V gene, CDR1 is SQVTM and CDR2 is ANQGSEA. The CDR3 runs 13 residues. V was cut by 3 bases and J by 3 bases, with 9 bases left in between. This CDR3 reads CSVEEGDKNIQYF. The CDR3 bases are TGCAGCGTTGAGGAAGGGGACAAAAACATTCAGTACTTC.

The chain carries TRBV24-1 and TRBJ2-5; 14 bases line up with TRBD2. The V gene end was trimmed by 2 bases and the J gene end by 2 bases; junction bases not matched to a gene: 3. Germline CDR1 reads KGHDR; CDR2 reads SFDVKD. This CDR3 is built from 17 residues. CDR3 DNA sequence: TGTGCCACCAGTGATTCGGGACTAGCGGGGGAACAAGAGACCCAGTACTTC. Its protein product is CATSDSGLAGEQETQYF.

V gene TRBV11-2 combines with J gene TRBJ2-1, with 8 positions matching TRBD2. With V trimmed by 6 bases and J by 5 bases, 12 bases remained unmatched. This CDR3 has 16 residues. Germline V gene lookup returns CDR1 SGHAT and CDR2 FQNNGV. Here the CDR3 reads CASRPWGGRIHNEQFF. CDR3 coding DNA: TGTGCCAGCAGACCCTGGGGCGGGAGGATCCACAATGAGCAGTTCTTC.

In its sample, this clonotype was seen a few times. The chain links TRBV27 to TRBJ1-2, with TRBD1 matching over 7 bases. Germline assignment: CDR1 MNHEY and CDR2 SMNVEV (reference sequence). The CDR3 length is 15 residues. The junction had 7 bases not matched to a gene; V was cut back by 4 bases and J by 2 bases. The CDR3 sequence: CASSSLGTANYGYTF. CDR3 bases: TGTGCCAGCAGTTCCCTCGGGACAGCGAACTATGGCTACACCTTC.

This clonotype was counted a few times. The V and J genes are TRBV27 and TRBJ2-7; D possibly corresponds to TRBD2 (5 bases). V gave up 8 bases and J gave up 3 bases, with 14 bases separating them. This CDR3 spans 13 amino acids. Germline V CDR1 and CDR2: MNHEY, SMNVEV (reference sequence). CDR3 sequence reads: CASRTLGSYEQYF. The CDR3 DNA reads TGTGCCAGCCGGACGTTGGGGAGCTACGAGCAGTACTTC.

The chain joins TRBV6-2 or TRBV6-3 to TRBJ1-5; D ambiguous. Trimming stripped 3 bases from V and 2 bases from J, with 8 bases between. This CDR3 is built from 14 residues. Germline loops: CDR1 MNHEY, CDR2 SVGEGT. The CDR3 protein is CASSYSVGNQPQHF. The DNA of the CDR3 is TGTGCCAGCAGTTATAGTGTGGGCAATCAGCCCCAGCATTTT.

This clonotype was seen a few times. This rearrangement joins TRBV19 to TRBJ1-1; 7 bases map to TRBD1. This CDR3 comprises 16 residues. The J segment lost 2 bases and the V segment lost 6 bases, leaving 12 bases of the junction unmatched. Germline V CDR1 and CDR2: LNHDA, SQIVND (reference sequence). As DNA, the CDR3 is TGTGCCAGTAGCCGAATCGGCCGGGACAGAAACACTGAAGCTTTCTTT. Translation: CASSRIGRDRNTEAFF.

This chain joins TRBV20-1 and TRBJ1-1; D is perhaps TRBD1 (5 bases). The V end was cut by 6 bases, the J end by 1 base, with 9 bases between. The CDR3 contains 12 residues. From germline, CDR1 is DFQATT and CDR2 SNEGSKA (reference sequence). The CDR3 sequence: CSAIGQNTEAFF. In DNA, the CDR3 is TGCAGTGCGATCGGACAGAACACTGAAGCTTTCTTT.

The chain has TRBV12-3 or TRBV12-4 and TRBJ2-6; no clear D gene. This CDR3 contains 17 residues. Trimming took off 8 bases at V and 3 bases at J, with 20 bases between the two ends. CDR3 DNA: TGTGCCAGCCCCCTTCGGCCTCCGAGGATTGGGGCCAACGTCCTGACTTTC. Protein: CASPLRPPRIGANVLTF.

This chain links TRBV5-1 with TRBJ2-1; TRBD2 matches 7 bases. The junction had 18 bases not matched to a gene; V was cut back by 5 bases and J by 4 bases. The CDR3 totals 18 residues. CDR1 is SGHRS, CDR2 YFSETQ, per germline. This chain's CDR3 is CASRYERRTRAAYNEQFF. The CDR3 nucleotides read TGCGCCAGCAGGTACGAACGGCGGACTAGAGCGGCATACAATGAGCAGTTCTTC.

The genes are TRBV9 and TRBJ2-1; 10 bases are a match to TRBD2. The V segment lost 4 bases and the J segment 6 bases; nucleotides outside the gene matches: 7. The CDR3 has 15 amino acids. The germline gives CDR1 SGDLS, CDR2 YYNGEE. Here the CDR3 reads CASSSLAGAPNEQFF. CDR3 bases: TGTGCCAGCAGCTCCCTAGCGGGGGCTCCCAATGAGCAGTTCTTC.